This T cell receptor beta chain stems from a study of shared clonotypes between healthy human individuals. Whole-study findings and limits: The sharing of about 5.3% of naive CD4 clonotypes was seen across a handful of donors.

About this clone itself: The antigen remains undetermined.

The protocol was immunoSEQ multiplex PCR, while the TCRdb copy is restricted to in-frame clones and leaves out a portion. Found here are 550,000 to 850,000 clones, 72% of them singletons; the top ten hold roughly 1.8%. This CDR3 comprises 16 residues. Trimming cost V 3 bases and J 3 bases, with 14 bases left between them. Looked up from germline, CDR1 is KGHSH and CDR2 is LQKENI. The V and J genes are TRBV18 and TRBJ2-2; D could derive from TRBD1 or TRBD2 (6 bases each). This clonotype was obtained from a woman younger than 45 in good health. The source material was memory CD4+ T cells sorted from blood. Subset in this sample: CD45RA-negative fraction. The CDR3 sequence is CASSPMGGADTGELFF. The CDR3, as DNA: TGTGCCAGCTCACCGATGGGGGGCGCGGACACCGGGGAGCTGTTTTTT.